The rows below give T cell receptor beta chains drawn from one sample of a study of blood T cell repertoires in COVID-19. The repertoire was sequenced with immunoSEQ multiplex PCR; TCRdb's copy has only in-frame clones and lacks some. Here the sample spans about 23,000 clones, 88% being singletons. Material: peripheral blood. All receptors derive from a man in his 70s in a cohort sampled during active COVID-19. The CDR3 runs from the conserved cysteine through the conserved F or W. The order of the fields is clone size, J gene, D gene, V gene, CDR3 protein, CDR3 DNA. The D gene is left open where the match is weak. Clone size appears in some rows only: once, few, many, or a class for an expanded clone.

NA | TRBJ1-2 | TRBD1 | TRBV4-3 | CASSQRQGRKGYTF | TGCGCCAGCAGCCAACGACAGGGGAGGAAGGGCTACACCTTC
NA | TRBJ2-3 | NA | TRBV10-1 | CASSDPTSLGRDTQYF | TGCGCCAGCAGTGACCCGACTAGTTTAGGGCGGGATACGCAGTATTTT
once | TRBJ2-1 | NA | TRBV3-1/TRBV3-2 | CASSLRTESRADEQFF | TGTGCCAGCAGCCTGCGGACGGAATCGAGGGCGGATGAGCAGTTCTTC
NA | TRBJ2-5 | TRBD2 | TRBV7-2 | CASSSSSGTGGETQYF | TGTGCCAGCAGCTCATCCAGCGGGACGGGTGGAGAGACCCAGTACTTC
NA | TRBJ2-3 | NA | TRBV19 | CASHRGGWADTQYF | TGTGCCAGTCACAGAGGGGGTTGGGCAGATACGCAGTATTTT
once | TRBJ2-2 | NA | TRBV5-1 | CASSLGGFPGELFF | TGCGCCAGCAGCTTGGGAGGGTTCCCCGGGGAGCTGTTTTTT
NA | TRBJ2-6 | TRBD1 | TRBV29-1 | CSVVQGRGANVLTF | TGCAGCGTCGTACAGGGGAGAGGGGCCAACGTCCTGACTTTC
NA | TRBJ2-3 | TRBD2 | TRBV18 | CASSPLGGADTQYF | TGTGCCAGCTCACCACTGGGAGGGGCAGATACGCAGTATTTT
NA | TRBJ1-2 | TRBD1 | TRBV3-1/TRBV3-2 | CASSQEGTGEFYGYTF | TGTGCCAGCAGCCAAGAGGGGACAGGAGAATTCTATGGCTACACCTTC
NA | TRBJ1-3 | NA | TRBV5-1 | CASSSQGRNGNTIYF | TGCGCCAGCAGCTCCCAAGGGAGGAATGGAAACACCATATATTTT
NA | TRBJ2-7 | TRBD2 | TRBV28 | CASSTGTSGGYEQYF | TGTGCCAGCAGTACCGGGACTAGCGGGGGCTACGAGCAGTACTTC
once | TRBJ1-5 | NA | TRBV28 | CASYGTNTKPQHF | TGTGCCAGCTACGGGACAAACACTAAGCCCCAGCATTTT
NA | TRBJ2-7 | TRBD2 | TRBV28 | CASSFTSGRAREQYF | TGTGCCAGCAGTTTTACTAGCGGGAGGGCTCGGGAGCAGTACTTC
NA | TRBJ1-5 | NA | TRBV18 | CASSPLQSDGIGNQPQHF | TGTGCCAGCTCACCACTGCAGTCAGACGGTATCGGGAATCAGCCCCAGCATTTT
NA | TRBJ1-5 | NA | TRBV14 | CASSQDRQGPEQPQHF | TGTGCCAGCAGCCAAGATCGCCAGGGGCCTGAACAGCCCCAGCATTTT
once | TRBJ1-5 | TRBD1 | TRBV15 | CATSMDRDGNQPQHF | TGTGCCACCAGCATGGACAGGGATGGCAATCAGCCCCAGCATTTT
NA | TRBJ1-2 | TRBD1 | TRBV20-1 | CSARGTGSYTF | TGCAGTGCTAGAGGGACAGGGAGCTACACCTTC
NA | TRBJ2-1 | NA | TRBV14 | CASSQTRYNEQFF | TGTGCCAGCAGCCAAACTCGCTACAATGAGCAGTTCTTC
NA | TRBJ2-3 | NA | TRBV7-2 | CASSIGDWLDTQYF | TGTGCCAGCAGCATCGGGGACTGGCTGGATACGCAGTATTTT
NA | TRBJ1-1 | TRBD1 | TRBV19 | CASSRGQGAMRTEAFF | TGTGCCAGTAGTCGTGGACAGGGGGCGATGAGAACTGAAGCTTTCTTT
NA | TRBJ1-2 | NA | TRBV19 | CASSSRGGNGYTF | TGTGCCAGTAGCTCCCGCGGGGGGAACGGCTACACCTTC
NA | TRBJ1-2 | TRBD1 | TRBV5-6 | CASSPLRDRGYGYTF | TGTGCCAGCAGCCCCCTTAGGGACAGGGGGTATGGCTACACCTTC
NA | TRBJ2-5 | TRBD1 | TRBV18 | CASSLGTAQETQYF | TGTGCCAGCTCACTGGGGACAGCTCAAGAGACCCAGTACTTC
NA | TRBJ2-4 | NA | TRBV28 | CATTGIRRVSKNIQYF | TGTGCCACTACCGGAATCCGCAGGGTTTCCAAAAACATTCAGTACTTC
NA | TRBJ1-2 | NA | TRBV7-2 | CASSLGSGGGGYTF | TGTGCCAGCAGCTTAGGTTCGGGGGGGGGCGGCTACACCTTC
NA | TRBJ2-3 | NA | TRBV2 | CASSPYATDTQYF | TGTGCCAGCAGTCCCTACGCTACAGATACGCAGTATTTT
NA | TRBJ1-4 | NA | TRBV19 | CASSKMGQSNEKLFF | TGTGCCAGTAGTAAGATGGGACAATCTAATGAAAAACTGTTTTTT
NA | TRBJ1-2 | NA | TRBV28 | CASSLPGSYGYTF | TGTGCCAGCAGTTTACCGGGGAGCTATGGCTACACCTTC
NA | TRBJ2-2 | TRBD1 | TRBV27 | CASSPWTGTTGELFF | TGTGCCAGCAGTCCTTGGACAGGGACAACCGGGGAGCTGTTTTTT
few | TRBJ1-6 | TRBD1 | TRBV28 | CASSLAPGTGGPPLHF | TGTGCCAGCAGTTTGGCCCCCGGGACAGGGGGCCCACCCCTCCACTTT
NA | TRBJ2-5 | TRBD1 | TRBV28 | CASSLYPGGPIQETQYF | TGTGCCAGCAGTTTATACCCAGGGGGCCCGATCCAAGAGACCCAGTACTTC
NA | TRBJ2-7 | NA | TRBV3-1/TRBV3-2 | CASSQDPRTAYEQYF | TGTGCCAGCAGCCAAGATCCGAGGACAGCCTACGAGCAGTACTTC
NA | TRBJ2-1 | TRBD2 | TRBV28 | CASSPSGGGNEQFF | TGTGCCAGCAGTCCAAGCGGGGGTGGCAATGAGCAGTTCTTC
NA | TRBJ1-5 | NA | TRBV6-2/TRBV6-3 | CASSSQQAGYQPQHF | TGTGCCAGCAGTTCGCAACAGGCGGGGTATCAGCCCCAGCATTTT
NA | TRBJ2-1 | TRBD2 | TRBV5-8 | CASSRLAGSYNEQFF | TGTGCCAGCAGCCGGTTAGCGGGGAGCTACAATGAGCAGTTCTTC
NA | TRBJ1-4 | NA | TRBV18 | CASSPLVGSNEKLFF | TGTGCCAGCTCACCATTGGTCGGGAGTAATGAAAAACTGTTTTTT
NA | TRBJ2-1 | TRBD2 | TRBV5-6 | CASSRETSGKNEQFF | TGTGCCAGCAGCCGGGAGACTAGCGGGAAAAATGAGCAGTTCTTC
NA | TRBJ2-3 | NA | TRBV24-1 | CATSDLGVEDTQYF | TGTGCCACCAGTGATTTAGGAGTGGAAGATACGCAGTATTTT
NA | TRBJ2-7 | TRBD1 | TRBV2 | CASSRRQGAFEQYF | TGTGCCAGCAGTCGGCGACAGGGGGCTTTTGAGCAGTACTTC